One and the same sample provided the 9 T cell receptor beta chains below, sequenced in a study of CD8+ T cells in alopecia areata. Treatment: oral pan-JAK inhibitor, 5-10 mg twice daily. After isolation, RNA underwent reverse transcription to generate cDNA as the sequencing template. Here immunoSEQ multiplex PCR was the method, and the copy in TCRdb shows in-frame clones only, minus some. The top ten clones hold about 1.3% of a sample with some 190,000 clones, about 65% of them seen once. The sample here was CD4+ T cells sorted from blood, taken between weeks 49 and 50, from a patient treated with tofacitinib. The receptors come from a human donor with alopecia areata.

This clone was seen only a few times. The V gene is TRBV5-6, the J gene TRBJ2-2, with 7 bases identical to TRBD1. The junction had 1 base not matched to a gene; V was cut back by 2 bases and J by 6 bases. Germline CDR1 SGHDT, CDR2 YYEEEE. CDR3 length: 13 residues. CDR3 nucleotide sequence: TGTGCCAGCAGCTTAGGACAGGCCGGGGAGCTGTTTTTT. It codes for CASSLGQAGELFF.

V usage is TRBV7-2 and J usage is TRBJ1-1, with D unclear. Germline V gives CDR1 SGHTA, CDR2 FQGNSA. Trimming cost V 2 bases and J 3 bases, with 13 bases left between them. This CDR3 is 15 amino acids long. DNA for the CDR3: TGTGCCAGCAGCTTAAGGGAAGGTGTGGACACTGAAGCTTTCTTT. Amino acid sequence: CASSLREGVDTEAFF.

The CDR3 protein is CASSLVSTDTQYF. In DNA, the CDR3 is TGCGCCAGCAGCTTGGTTAGCACAGATACGCAGTATTTT. The chain joins TRBV5-1 to TRBJ2-3; unclear D gene. V was shortened by 0 bases and J by 0 bases, with 2 bases between the two germline ends. CDR1 is SGHRS, CDR2 YFSETQ, per germline. The CDR3 covers 13 residues.

V and J are TRBV2 and TRBJ2-7; weak D call: TRBD2 (5 bases). CDR3 size: 14 residues. Per the germline V gene, CDR1 is SNHLY and CDR2 is FYNNEI. The V gene lost 5 bases and the J gene lost 1 base, with 12 bases spanning the gap. The CDR3 DNA is TGTGCCAGCAGTTCCCTCTCGGGGTCCTACGAGCAGTACTTC. Its protein product is CASSSLSGSYEQYF.

This clone was counted a few times. The chain recombines TRBV7-2 with TRBJ2-5; D is unresolved. The CDR3 sequence is 13 residues long. Trimming removed 5 bases at V and 5 bases at J, with 12 bases between. The germline V gene has CDR1 SGHTA and CDR2 FQGNSA. CDR3 sequence reads: CASSQNNGETQYF. The CDR3 DNA reads TGTGCCAGCAGCCAAAATAATGGCGAGACCCAGTACTTC. The full variable domain, its missing parts supplied by reference TRBV7-2 and TRBJ2-5, is GAGVSQSPSNKVTEKGKDVELRCDPISGHTALYWYRQSLGQGLEFLIYFQGNSAPDKSGLPSDRFSAERTGGSVSTLTIQRTQQEDSAVYLCASSQNNGETQYFGPGTRLLVL.

The rearrangement joins TRBV6-6 to TRBJ1-1; possibly TRBD1 for D (5 bases). This CDR3 contains 15 residues. The germline gives CDR1 MNHNY, CDR2 SVGAGI (reference sequence). V was cut by 5 bases and J by 0 bases, with 13 bases left in between. The CDR3, as DNA: TGTGCCAGCAGTCCCGGCGACAGACTGAACACTGAAGCTTTCTTT. It yields the protein CASSPGDRLNTEAFF.

The CDR3 DNA reads as TGTGCCTGGACCCGGGAGGCATATGGCTACACCTTC. Protein product: CAWTREAYGYTF. The chain links TRBV30 to TRBJ1-2; D is unresolved. CDR3 length equals 12 residues. CDR1 and CDR2 from the germline V gene are GTSNPN and SVGIG (reference sequence). V lost 4 bases, J lost 5 bases, and 11 bases lay in between.

The V and J genes are TRBV9 and TRBJ1-6; unclear D gene. The CDR3 totals 14 residues. Germline V gives CDR1 SGDLS, CDR2 YYNGEE. V shed 0 bases and J shed 9 bases, with 10 bases lying between them. The CDR3 sequence is CASSVVPGGSPLHF. In DNA, the CDR3 is TGTGCCAGCAGCGTAGTCCCGGGCGGTTCACCCCTCCACTTT. Looking up the rest from reference TRBV9 and TRBJ1-6 gives the full variable domain: DSGVTQTPKHLITATGQRVTLRCSPRSGDLSVYWYQQSLDQGLQFLIQYYNGEERAKGNILERFSAQQFPDLHSELNLSSLELGDSALYFCASSVVPGGSPLHFGNGTRLTVT.

This clone was detected only once. This chain joins TRBV29-1 and TRBJ1-1; D ambiguous. V shed 0 bases and J shed 5 bases, with 7 bases lying between them. From germline, CDR1 is SQVTM and CDR2 ANQGSEA. The CDR3 loop spans 12 amino acids. The CDR3 is CSVEELRTEAFF. For the CDR3, the DNA is TGCAGCGTTGAAGAACTAAGAACTGAAGCTTTCTTT.